The 30 T cell receptor beta chains presented below share a single source sample, sequenced in a study of T cell responses to AZD1222 COVID-19 vaccine. This table comes from immunoSEQ multiplex PCR, and its TCRdb copy is limited to in-frame clones, with some not included. Counted here are 100,000 or so clones, around 82% occurring once; the ten biggest clones make up more than 15%. The source material was peripheral blood, sampled on day 0 of AZD1222 vaccination. The receptors stem from an adult in good health.

The V and J genes are TRBV6-5 and TRBJ2-7; D unclear. Per the germline V gene, CDR1 is MNHEY and CDR2 is SVGAGI. This CDR3 contains 11 residues. Trimming pared 6 bases from V and 9 bases from J, leaving 12 bases between. Here the CDR3 DNA reads TGTGCCAGCAGGAAAGACCTCAGGCAGTACTTC. Translated: CASRKDLRQYF.

The V gene is TRBV6-2 or TRBV6-3, the J gene TRBJ1-6, with D hard to call. The CDR3 consists of 14 residues. Per germline, CDR1 MNHEY and CDR2 SVGEGT. V was clipped by 4 bases and J by 0 bases, with 4 bases between them. The CDR3 spells CASSFSSYNSPLHF. In nucleotides, the CDR3 is TGTGCCAGCAGTTTCAGCTCCTATAATTCACCCCTCCACTTT.

The J gene is TRBJ2-2, the V gene TRBV20-1; TRBD2 matches at 10 bases. Germline V gives CDR1 DFQATT, CDR2 SNEGSKA (reference sequence). The CDR3 has 14 residues. Trimming removed 3 bases from V and 5 bases from J; junction bases left unmatched: 3. Here the CDR3 reads CSASSGRSTGELFF. In DNA, the CDR3 is TGCAGTGCTAGTAGCGGGAGGAGTACCGGGGAGCTGTTTTTT.

This sequence joins TRBV7-9 and TRBJ1-1; D is ambiguous. The CDR3 runs to 14 residues. Germline CDR1 SEHNR, CDR2 FQNEAQ (reference sequence). V was clipped by 2 bases and J by 4 bases, with 11 bases between them. The DNA for the CDR3 is TGTGCCAGCAGCTTAAGCGCGTGGTCCACTGAAGCTTTCTTT. Amino acids: CASSLSAWSTEAFF.

This chain joins TRBV3-1 (or the pseudogene TRBV3-2) and TRBJ1-2, with TRBD1 as a possible D gene (5 bases). Germline V lookup: CDR1 LGHDT, CDR2 YNNKEL (reference sequence). Deletions cut 3 bases from V and 5 bases from J, with 16 bases between. This CDR3 has 15 amino acids. DNA of the CDR3: TGTGCCAGCAGCCAGAGGGGCGGGGGAGGATATGGCTACACCTTC. Residues: CASSQRGGGGYGYTF.

V and J are TRBV14 and TRBJ1-4; D not certain. The CDR3 has 15 amino acids. Germline CDR1 SGHDN, CDR2 FVKESK. With 0 bases removed from V and 7 bases from J, the gap between germline ends came to 12 bases. The CDR3 loop is CASSQEWGSGEKLFF. The CDR3 nucleotides read TGTGCCAGCAGCCAAGAATGGGGTAGCGGTGAAAAACTGTTTTTT.

The chain employs TRBV3-1 (or the pseudogene TRBV3-2) and TRBJ2-7; TRBD2 matches at 7 bases. The ends lost 0 bases at V and 0 bases at J; junction bases unmatched: 8. CDR1 LGHDT and CDR2 YNNKEL come from the germline V gene (reference sequence). The CDR3 extends over 17 amino acids. CDR3: CASSQDRGVHSSYEQYV. CDR3 DNA sequence: TGTGCCAGCAGCCAAGATCGGGGGGTCCATAGCTCCTACGAGCAGTACGTC.

This clone was counted only a few times. The rearrangement links TRBV28 to TRBJ1-5, with 8 bases fitting TRBD1. Trimming cost V 6 bases and J 3 bases; bases outside gene matches: 10. This CDR3 is 16 amino acids long. CDR1 MDHEN and CDR2 SYDVKM come from the germline V gene. Here the CDR3 reads CASSPVRTGNNQPQHF. The CDR3 DNA follows: TGTGCCAGCAGCCCAGTCAGGACAGGGAACAATCAGCCCCAGCATTTT.

The rearrangement links TRBV5-4 to TRBJ2-7; TRBD1 matches 7 bases. From germline, CDR1 is SGHNT and CDR2 YYREEE (reference sequence). V lost 7 bases and J lost 1; bases outside the gene matches: 8. This CDR3 region has 14 residues. The CDR3 nucleotides are TGTGCCAGCTCCCGGGCAGGGGGATCCTACGAGCAGTACTTC. Translated, it gives CASSRAGGSYEQYF.

The chain has TRBV7-2 and TRBJ2-7; D is perhaps TRBD2 (5 bases). The CDR3 has 14 amino acids. CDR1 is SGHTA and CDR2 is FQGNSA in the germline V gene. V was shortened by 2 bases and J by 0 bases, with 8 bases between the two germline ends. In DNA, the CDR3 is TGTGCCAGCAGCTTATGGGAGAGCTCCTACGAGCAGTACGTC. Protein sequence: CASSLWESSYEQYV.

The rearrangement joins TRBV9 to TRBJ1-2; no firm D call. This CDR3 region has 17 residues. Germline V gene lookup returns CDR1 SGDLS and CDR2 YYNGEE. Trimming left V 0 bases short and J 5 bases short, with 20 bases between. Here the CDR3 DNA reads TGTGCCAGCAGCGTAGGAACAGCGACTCCAACGCAGTATGGCTACACCTTC. As protein: CASSVGTATPTQYGYTF.

The chain has TRBV7-2 and TRBJ1-5, with 9 bases fitting TRBD1. The CDR3 is made up of 14 amino acids. Germline V lookup: CDR1 SGHTA, CDR2 FQGNSA. The ends lost 4 bases at V and 9 bases at J; junction bases unmatched: 7. The CDR3 loop is CASSSGQGYWPQHF. For the CDR3, the DNA is TGTGCCAGCAGCTCGGGACAGGGTTATTGGCCCCAGCATTTT.

This clone was detected only a few times. The chain recombines TRBV20-1 with TRBJ2-3, with 7 nucleotides matching TRBD2. The germline V gene has CDR1 DFQATT and CDR2 SNEGSKA (reference sequence). The ends lost 3 bases at V and 4 bases at J; junction bases unmatched: 7. The CDR3 extends over 14 amino acids. In DNA form, the CDR3 reads TGCAGTGCTAGTTATGCGGGAGTGGCAGATACGCAGTATTTT. It is translated as CSASYAGVADTQYF.

V usage is TRBV30 and J usage is TRBJ2-6, with D unresolved. V lost 8 bases, J lost 4 bases, and 9 bases lay in between. This CDR3 region has 12 residues. CDR1 is GTSNPN and CDR2 is SVGIG in the germline V gene (reference sequence). Written as DNA, the CDR3 is TGTGCCGAGGCTGGCGGGGCCAACGTCCTGACTTTC. Translated: CAEAGGANVLTF.

This rearrangement joins TRBV27 to TRBJ2-7, with unresolved D. The CDR3 covers 9 residues. Germline CDR1 and CDR2: MNHEY and SMNVEV (reference sequence). Between the trimmed V and J ends, which lost 6 bases and 9 bases, there was a span of 6 bases. The chain's CDR3 is CASRTGQYV. CDR3 sequence (DNA): TGTGCCAGCAGGACCGGGCAGTACGTC.

The chain carries TRBV5-4 and TRBJ1-4; D possibly corresponds to TRBD1 (5 bases). V lost 4 bases and J lost 8, with 18 bases in between. The CDR3 covers 15 residues. Per the germline V gene, CDR1 is SGHNT and CDR2 is YYREEE (reference sequence). The DNA for the CDR3 is TGTGCCAGCAGCCTGGGGGTGGAGAGTGGGGAAAAACTGTTTTTT. It codes for CASSLGVESGEKLFF.

Comment on this clone: At one of its ends the junction is not consistent with the germline gene, which may arise from a read error. The chain carries TRBV11-2 and TRBJ1-1; D is uncertain. The germline CDR1 and CDR2 sequences are SGHAT and FQNNGV. The CDR3 is made up of 13 amino acids. CDR3 DNA sequence: TGTGCCAGCAGCCTAGACCGTTCAGCTGAAGCTTTCTTT. Encoded protein: CASSLDRSAEAFF.

V is TRBV24-1 and J is TRBJ1-2, with D uncertain. V was shortened by 7 bases and J by 3 bases, with 11 bases between the two germline ends. CDR1 KGHDR and CDR2 SFDVKD come from the germline V gene. The length of the CDR3 is 13 residues. The CDR3 here is CATSGGTDYGYTF. DNA for the CDR3: TGTGCCACCAGCGGTGGCACAGACTATGGCTACACCTTC.

The chain combines TRBV6-5 with TRBJ2-7, with 8 bases that match TRBD2. The trim removed 2 bases at V and 12 bases at J, leaving 3 bases unmatched. This CDR3 comprises 11 residues. CDR1 MNHEY and CDR2 SVGAGI come from the germline V gene. For the CDR3, the DNA is TGTGCCAGCAGTTACGAGCGGGAGTGGTACTTC. Protein: CASSYEREWYF.

V is TRBV3-1 (or the pseudogene TRBV3-2) and J is TRBJ1-3; D is ambiguous. Germline lookup yields CDR1 LGHDT and CDR2 YNNKEL (reference sequence). The CDR3 contains 15 residues. V gave up 1 base and J gave up 2 bases, with 9 bases separating them. In nucleotides, the CDR3 is TGTGCCAGCAGCCAAGTAGGAAGGGCTGGAAACACCATATATTTT. As protein: CASSQVGRAGNTIYF.

The chain recombines TRBV7-2 with TRBJ1-4, with D tentatively TRBD1 (5 bases). Germline assignment: CDR1 SGHTA and CDR2 FQGNSA. CDR3 size: 14 residues. Trimming cost V 5 bases and J 8 bases, with 15 bases left between them. DNA for the CDR3: TGTGCCAGCAGCGTGGGGGTTCGGTCCGAAAAACTGTTTTTT. As protein: CASSVGVRSEKLFF.

The chain joins TRBV27 to TRBJ2-3; D gene unclear. V was pared by 3 bases and J by 6 bases, with 4 bases between. Germline assignment: CDR1 MNHEY and CDR2 SMNVEV (reference sequence). This CDR3 is built from 11 residues. As DNA, the CDR3 is TGTGCCAGCAGTTTCCGGGATACGCAGTATTTT. Translating it yields CASSFRDTQYF.

The genes are TRBV29-1 and TRBJ2-4; D unresolved. This CDR3 comprises 13 residues. Trimming left V 5 bases short and J 0 bases short, with 8 bases between. Germline CDR1 reads SQVTM; CDR2 reads ANQGSEA. CDR3 loop: CSVLVVAKNIQYF. Written as DNA, the CDR3 is TGCAGCGTTCTAGTTGTAGCCAAAAACATTCAGTACTTC.

This clone came up once. The rearrangement links TRBV3-1 (or the pseudogene TRBV3-2) to TRBJ1-3, with D possibly being TRBD1 (5 bases). Germline V gene sequence: CDR1 LGHDT, CDR2 YNNKEL (reference sequence). CDR3 length: 14 residues. The V and J ends lost 4 bases and 2 bases respectively, with 9 bases between them. The CDR3 is CASSPMGPGNTIYF. CDR3 DNA: TGTGCCAGCAGCCCCATGGGACCTGGAAACACCATATATTTT.

The rearrangement uses TRBV19 and TRBJ2-5, with 8 bases identical to TRBD2. The CDR3 is 15 residues long. V gave up 3 bases and J gave up 5 bases; unmatched junction bases: 8. CDR1 is LNHDA, CDR2 SQIVND, per germline (reference sequence). The CDR3 protein is CASSINSGSWETQYF. DNA for the CDR3: TGTGCCAGTAGTATCAACAGCGGGAGTTGGGAGACCCAGTACTTC.

The V gene is TRBV3-1 (or the pseudogene TRBV3-2), the J gene TRBJ2-1, with TRBD2 identical over 7 bases. The CDR3 spans 16 residues. Germline V gene lookup returns CDR1 LGHDT and CDR2 YNNKEL (reference sequence). Losses at the gene ends were 0 bases for V and 8 bases for J; bases not matched to a gene: 10. As DNA, the CDR3 is TGTGCCAGCAGCCAAGATATTAGCGGGTCGTTTGATGAGCAGTTCTTC. It encodes CASSQDISGSFDEQFF.

The sample holds one count of this clone. CDR3 in amino acids: CASSNRRVNTRNEKLFF. The CDR3 DNA sequence: TGTGCCAGCAGCAACAGAAGGGTAAATACGAGGAATGAAAAACTGTTTTTT. V and J are TRBV3-1 (or the pseudogene TRBV3-2) and TRBJ1-4; D uncertain. CDR1 LGHDT and CDR2 YNNKEL come from the germline V gene (reference sequence). Trimming took 5 bases from V and 5 from J, leaving 21 bases between them. The CDR3 totals 17 residues.

CDR3 region: CASWSSGRGGSYEQYF. Here the CDR3 DNA reads TGTGCCAGCTGGTCTAGCGGGAGGGGAGGGTCGTACGAGCAGTACTTC. The V and J genes are TRBV28 and TRBJ2-7; the match to TRBD2 covers 12 bases. The CDR3 sequence is 16 residues long. V lost 8 bases and J lost 4; bases outside the gene matches: 12. Germline V gene data show CDR1 as MDHEN and CDR2 as SYDVKM.

The V and J genes are TRBV6-5 and TRBJ1-1; 8 bases map to TRBD1. The V gene end was trimmed by 0 bases and the J gene end by 11 bases; junction bases not matched to a gene: 14. Per the germline V gene, CDR1 is MNHEY and CDR2 is SVGAGI. CDR3 size: 16 residues. The CDR3 sequence is CASSYSPTGDLLGAFF. CDR3 coding DNA: TGTGCCAGCAGTTACTCCCCGACAGGGGACCTCCTTGGGGCTTTCTTT.

This chain uses TRBV12-3 or TRBV12-4 with TRBJ1-4; D gene ambiguous. Trimming cost V 7 bases and J 8 bases, with 14 bases left between them. The CDR3 extends over 13 amino acids. The CDR3 spells CASNRNSLEKLFF. CDR3 coding DNA: TGTGCCAGCAACCGAAACAGCCTAGAAAAACTGTTTTTT.